One and the same sample provided the 16 T cell receptor beta chains below, sequenced in a study of T cells after yellow fever vaccination. TCRdb re-called the 5' RACE reads with MiXCR, one entry per CDR3 protein. The data hold more than 110,000 distinct CDR3 sequences, with roughly 6.7% observed a single time. The sequencing used CD4+ T cells sorted from PBMCs, collected 10 days after the yellow fever booster vaccination. Every receptor here comes from a man aged 30 to 45 who received the YFV17D yellow fever vaccine.

This clonotype has at least ten counts. V is TRBV5-1 and J is TRBJ2-7, with D perhaps TRBD2 (5 bases). Trimming left V 4 bases short and J 4 bases short, with 15 bases between. Germline-derived CDR1 and CDR2 are SGHRS and YFSETQ. CDR3 length equals 14 residues. The CDR3 DNA sequence: TGCGCCAGCAGCGATACGGCGGGCTCATACGAGCAGTACTTC. Encoded protein: CASSDTAGSYEQYF.

This clonotype was recorded a few times. The rearrangement uses TRBV20-1 and TRBJ2-3; possibly TRBD1 or TRBD2 for D (5 bases each). The CDR3 spans 12 residues. Germline loops: CDR1 DFQATT, CDR2 SNEGSKA (reference sequence). The germline V and J ends were trimmed by 8 bases and 1 base, with 10 bases remaining between them. This CDR3 is CSPGPRTDTQYF. CDR3 bases: TGCAGTCCGGGACCCCGCACAGATACGCAGTATTTT.

This clonotype was seen ten or more times. V and J are TRBV7-9 and TRBJ1-1; possible D gene TRBD1, 5 bases. V lost 5 bases, J lost 5 bases, and 15 bases lay in between. This CDR3 is built from 14 residues. CDR1 is SEHNR and CDR2 is FQNEAQ in the germline V gene (reference sequence). CDR3 in DNA: TGTGCCAGCAGCATGGGGACCCGTGGGACTGAAGCTTTCTTT. Translated, it gives CASSMGTRGTEAFF.

This clonotype was counted ten times or more. V gene TRBV5-1 combines with J gene TRBJ2-2, with D tentatively TRBD1 (6 bases). Trimming took off 5 bases at V and 5 bases at J, with 22 bases between the two ends. CDR3 length equals 17 residues. Germline V gene lookup returns CDR1 SGHRS and CDR2 YFSETQ. The DNA of the CDR3 is TGCGCCAGCAGATCGCGGACAGTGGAAAGTAATACCGGGGAGCTGTTTTTT. Translating gives CASRSRTVESNTGELFF. The full variable domain, rest sourced from reference TRBV5-1 and TRBJ2-2, is KAGVTQTPRYLIKTRGQQVTLSCSPISGHRSVSWYQQTPGQGLQFLFEYFSETQRNKGNFPGRFSGRQFSNSRSEMNVSTLELGDSALYLCASRSRTVESNTGELFFGEGSRLTVL.

Many counts were recorded for this clonotype. The rearrangement links TRBV29-1 to TRBJ2-7; maybe TRBD1 (6 bases). Per germline, CDR1 SQVTM and CDR2 ANQGSEA. The CDR3 contains 13 residues. Trimming stripped 1 base from V and 6 bases from J, with 13 bases between. CDR3 sequence: CSVEGPRGGEQYF. The CDR3 nucleotides read TGCAGCGTTGAAGGCCCCAGGGGTGGCGAGCAGTACTTC.

This clonotype was observed many times. This rearrangement joins TRBV7-9 to TRBJ2-2, with D possibly being TRBD1 or TRBD2 (5 bases each). V lost 1 base and J 4 bases, leaving 16 bases between the germline ends. This CDR3 is built from 17 residues. Per germline, CDR1 SEHNR and CDR2 FQNEAQ (reference sequence). Here the CDR3 reads CASSLGRNAGSTGELFF. The CDR3 DNA reads TGTGCCAGCAGCTTAGGCCGAAACGCAGGGAGCACCGGGGAGCTGTTTTTT.

This clonotype appeared many times. The chain links TRBV24-1 to TRBJ2-2; 12 bases are shared with TRBD1. V trimming: 3 bases; J trimming: 5 bases; junction bases outside the gene matches: 3. In germline, CDR1 is KGHDR, CDR2 SFDVKD. The CDR3 is made up of 16 amino acids. The CDR3 sequence: CATSDPGQGATGELFF. The CDR3 DNA reads TGTGCCACCAGTGATCCGGGACAGGGGGCTACCGGGGAGCTGTTTTTT.

Ten or more counts support this clonotype. This chain connects TRBV3-1 to TRBJ2-3, with D unclear. Trimming cost V 5 bases and J 7 bases, with 10 bases left between them. The CDR3 consists of 12 residues. Looked up from germline, CDR1 is LGHDT and CDR2 is YNNKEL (reference sequence). The CDR3 reads CASSEGDYTQYF. CDR3 bases: TGTGCCAGCAGCGAAGGTGACTATACGCAGTATTTT.

There are many counts of this clonotype. The genes are TRBV11-2 and TRBJ2-1; 11 bases align to TRBD2. In germline, CDR1 is SGHAT, CDR2 FQNNGV. The CDR3 totals 18 residues. The V and J ends lost 3 bases and 0 bases, in that order; junction bases with no gene match: 7. The CDR3 protein is CASSLGLAGGISYNEQFF. The CDR3 region has the DNA TGTGCCAGCAGCTTGGGTCTAGCGGGAGGTATCTCCTACAATGAGCAGTTCTTC.

V and J are TRBV11-2 and TRBJ2-5, with D unclear. Germline V lookup: CDR1 SGHAT, CDR2 FQNNGV. Trimming left V 3 bases short and J 5 bases short, with 13 bases between. This CDR3 is 14 amino acids long. The CDR3 reads CASSFSKPGETQYF. The CDR3 bases are TGTGCCAGCAGCTTTTCCAAGCCCGGTGAGACCCAGTACTTC.

This clonotype was recorded many times. One junction end disagrees with the germline gene, perhaps due to a read error. CDR3 protein: CASSQETSGSSEQYF. CDR3 coding DNA: TGTGCCAGCAGCCAAGAAACTAGCGGCTCCTCCGAGCAGTACTTC. The rearrangement joins TRBV4-2 to TRBJ2-7; 8 nucleotides align to TRBD2. CDR1 is LGHNA and CDR2 is YNFKEQ in the germline V gene. The CDR3 runs 15 residues.

CDR3 loop: CSAAQMNTEAFF. CDR3 in DNA: TGCAGTGCCGCGCAGATGAACACTGAAGCTTTCTTT. This chain links TRBV20-1 with TRBJ1-1; D ambiguous. Germline lookup yields CDR1 DFQATT and CDR2 SNEGSKA (reference sequence). Between the trimmed V and J ends, which lost 6 bases and 0 bases, there was a span of 8 bases. The CDR3 contains 12 residues.

In its sample, this clonotype was seen many times. The J gene is TRBJ1-1, the V gene TRBV29-1; D remains ambiguous. Germline V CDR1 and CDR2: SQVTM, ANQGSEA. The CDR3 sequence is 11 residues long. The V gene lost 5 bases and the J gene lost 3 bases, with 7 bases spanning the gap. The CDR3 sequence is CSVITYTEAFF. The CDR3 coding sequence is TGCAGCGTTATTACCTACACTGAAGCTTTCTTT.

This clonotype was counted ten times or more. The CDR3 sequence: CASSLEAGKNEQFF. The CDR3 coding sequence is TGTGCCAGCAGCTTAGAGGCAGGGAAAAATGAGCAGTTCTTC. This chain links TRBV7-2 with TRBJ2-1; D possibly corresponds to TRBD1 (5 bases). Germline CDR1 SGHTA, CDR2 FQGNSA. Trimming removed 1 base from V and 7 bases from J, with 11 bases in between. The CDR3 sequence is 14 residues long. Looking up the rest from reference TRBV7-2 and TRBJ2-1 gives the full variable domain: GAGVSQSPSNKVTEKGKDVELRCDPISGHTALYWYRQSLGQGLEFLIYFQGNSAPDKSGLPSDRFSAERTGGSVSTLTIQRTQQEDSAVYLCASSLEAGKNEQFFGPGTRLTVL.

This clonotype has a count of ten or more. The chain combines TRBV6-2 or TRBV6-3 with TRBJ1-5; possible D gene TRBD1, 6 bases. CDR1 and CDR2 from the germline V gene are MNHEY and SVGEGT. The CDR3 is 13 amino acids. V was shortened by 6 bases and J by 5 bases, with 11 bases between the two germline ends. The CDR3 DNA reads TGTGCCAGCAGAATCTGGACAGATCAGCCCCAGCATTTT. The encoded protein is CASRIWTDQPQHF.

This clonotype was seen ten or more times. The gene calls are TRBV6-5 and TRBJ1-4, with a weak D call TRBD1 (6 bases). The CDR3 spans 14 residues. Deletions cut 4 bases from V and 8 bases from J, with 14 bases between. Germline lookup yields CDR1 MNHEY and CDR2 SVGAGI. CDR3 in amino acids: CASSSPQQGEKLFF. The CDR3 nucleotides are TGTGCCAGCAGTTCCCCCCAACAGGGCGAAAAACTGTTTTTT.